This T cell receptor beta chain came from a study of cytomegalovirus exposure and HLA in healthy donors. Across the study: Among the 398 genotyped donors, less than 85% were placed in the Caucasian-associated ancestry cluster.

Per the germline V gene, CDR1 is SNHLY and CDR2 is FYNNEI. This CDR3 spans 14 amino acids. Trimming removed 4 bases from V and 6 bases from J, with 16 bases in between. This clone was seen only once. Antigen specificity is unknown. 13 Jbeta primers and 60 Vbeta primers were used for the PCR. Profiled with immunoSEQ multiplex PCR; TCRdb holds only in-frame clones, not every one. This table holds about 230,000 clones, about 85% found once. Study-level findings and limits: The study recorded over 150 TCR beta chains that were cytomegalovirus-associated.

The TCR sequence derives from a girl aged 2-10 years in good health and CMV-seronegative. The rearrangement uses TRBV2 and TRBJ2-7; no clear D gene. The specimen sequenced was PBMCs. The CDR3 nucleotides are TGTGCCAGCAGTGCGTCAGGCCCTCGATCCGAGCAGTACTTC. This gives the protein CASSASGPRSEQYF.